These T cell receptor beta chains were read from a single sample in a study of T cell repertoires in cytomegalovirus infection. MiXCR, applied by TCRdb to the reads, yields one record per CDR3 protein. The sample has hundreds of thousands of distinct CDR3 sequences, about 33% seen once. These receptors have no known antigen. This specimen consisted of cultured PBMCs, obtained from culture after CMV antigen stimulation. These receptors were taken from a human donor in good health (CMV status not recorded). Some clones in this sample may be carry-over from other donors' samples. Each CDR3 is given with its conserved first and last residue. A D gene is named only where the DNA matches it firmly.

TRBJ1-1	TRBV19	.	CASSMVQLNTEAFF
TRBJ2-1	TRBV7-8	TRBD2	CASSTRTSGREGSYNEQFF
TRBJ2-3	TRBV27	TRBD2	CASSLPLAGGGTDTQYF
TRBJ2-2	TRBV4-3	.	CASSQVPGADTGELFF
TRBJ2-5	TRBV5-1	.	CATKTGREETQYF
TRBJ2-3	TRBV25-1	.	CASRSKLLLGGTDTQYF
TRBJ2-5	TRBV7-4	TRBD2	CASSLVPSGEETQYF
TRBJ2-2	TRBV4-2	TRBD2	CASSQTRINLAGGSTGELFF
TRBJ2-3	TRBV20-1	TRBD1	CSATRQGDTDTQYF
TRBJ2-3	TRBV7-2	TRBD1	CASSLRRAGGDTQYF
TRBJ2-5	TRBV7-9	.	CASSPPWGDQETQYF
TRBJ2-3	TRBV7-6	.	CASSLTGGTDTQYF
TRBJ2-1	TRBV27	TRBD2	CASRSGRGYNEQFF
TRBJ2-7	TRBV12-3/TRBV12-4	TRBD2	CASSPRLADYYEQYF
TRBJ2-2	TRBV7-2	.	CASSLGGSGELFF
TRBJ2-1	TRBV6-2/TRBV6-3	.	CASTIGPHGEQFF
TRBJ2-1	TRBV12-3/TRBV12-4	TRBD1	CASRGTGISYNEQFF
TRBJ2-5	TRBV7-2	TRBD2	CASSFLGASGGETQYF
TRBJ2-7	TRBV20-1	TRBD2	CSASGRAHEQYF
TRBJ2-7	TRBV5-1	.	CASSLDDQGIVYEQYF
TRBJ2-7	TRBV5-1	.	CASSGRARRLYEQYF
TRBJ1-1	TRBV7-2	.	CASSPMYEAFF
TRBJ2-5	TRBV12-5	TRBD2	CASGLGGLAGGQETQYF
TRBJ2-2	TRBV7-2	.	CASSLSVSGELFF
TRBJ2-3	TRBV9	.	CASSTTDVWGTDTQYF
TRBJ2-3	TRBV20-1	.	CSARSVTADTQYF
TRBJ2-7	TRBV7-9	TRBD1	CASSLGDRGSYEQYF
TRBJ2-7	TRBV27	TRBD2	CASKVTGLAFYEQYF
TRBJ2-5	TRBV7-8	TRBD2	CASSLRLAGFQETQYF
TRBJ1-1	TRBV5-1	.	CASSFSGAESTEAFF
TRBJ1-2	TRBV6-1	.	CASSEFGALYGYTF
TRBJ2-7	TRBV7-6	TRBD2	CASSETSGRPSGEQYF
TRBJ2-7	TRBV7-2	.	CASSLAQGDEQYF
TRBJ1-6	TRBV20-1	TRBD1	CSAIGQAPSSYNSPLHF
TRBJ2-7	TRBV2	.	CASSEQGPLYEQYF
TRBJ2-3	TRBV2	.	CASRGLISTDTQYF